Following are 20 T cell receptor beta chains from one sample sequenced in a study of tissue T cells after allogeneic stem cell transplantation. Some clones are missing from TCRdb's copy, which holds only in-frame ones; the method was immunoSEQ multiplex PCR. The sample lists about 50,000 clones, over 65% occurring once. Sequences were obtained from sorted cells pooled from one or two spleens. Every receptor here comes from a pool of C57BL/6 mice in good health.

To note about this clone: Gene labels here are mouse ones. The read stops 1 residue short of the end of the CDR3; the missing end is completed from the germline J gene. V gene TRBV31 combines with J gene TRBJ1-4, with 9 bases fitting TRBD1. The CDR3 runs to 14 residues. The ends lost 3 bases at V and 3 bases at J; junction bases unmatched: 2. Per the germline V gene, CDR1 is GKSSPN and CDR2 is SITVG. The CDR3 protein is CAWSGQGTNERLFF. The sequenced CDR3 bases are TGTGCCTGGAGCGGACAGGGGACCAACGAAAGATTATTT.

Comments on this clone: Any gene name here is a mouse gene name. The read ends 1 residue shy of where the CDR3 ends; the end is completed using the germline J gene. This chain connects TRBV13-1 to TRBJ2-5, with D unclear. The CDR3 is made up of 12 amino acids. The ends were cut back, 2 bases at V and 5 bases at J, with 6 bases in the middle. CDR1 and CDR2 from the germline V gene are NSHNY and SYGAGN. The CDR3 region is CASSDGVDTQYF. CDR3 DNA (partial): TGTGCCAGCAGTGACGGGGTAGACACCCAGTAC.

This clone has more than one count but fewer than ten. Gene names denote mouse genes. The CDR3 is cut off 1 residue early in the read; its end comes from the germline J gene. This chain joins TRBV19 and TRBJ2-7, with 9 bases that match TRBD2. The trim removed 7 bases at V and 0 bases at J, leaving 5 bases unmatched. The V gene's germline CDR1 is FNHDT and CDR2 SITEND (reference sequence). The CDR3 covers 14 residues. The CDR3 region is CASSDWGSSYEQYF. CDR3 bases read: TGTGCCAGCTCCGACTGGGGGAGCTCCTATGAACAGTAC.

This clone has only one observation. Mouse gene names and germline throughout. The missing CDR3 end, 1 residue past where the read stops, is filled in from the germline J gene. This chain links TRBV31 with TRBJ1-1, with D maybe TRBD1 (6 bases). The V end lost 1 base, the J end lost 0 bases, and 9 bases lay between the germline ends. CDR3 length: 14 amino acids. Germline-derived CDR1 and CDR2 are GKSSPN and SITVG. The CDR3 protein is CAWSPGQSNTEVFF. The sequenced part of the CDR3 DNA is TGTGCCTGGAGTCCCGGACAGTCAAACACAGAAGTCTTC.

Details on this clone: Genes and germline are mouse. The read stops 1 residue short of the end of the CDR3; the missing end is completed from the germline J gene. The V and J genes are TRBV13-2 and TRBJ2-2; 9 nucleotides match TRBD1. The germline V gene has CDR1 NNHNN and CDR2 SYGAGS (reference sequence). The V and J ends lost 1 base and 12 bases, in that order; junction bases with no gene match: 4. This CDR3 is 13 amino acids long. The CDR3 loop reads CASGDLGQGELYF. The sequenced part of the CDR3 DNA is TGTGCCAGCGGTGATTTGGGACAGGGAGAGCTCTAC.

This clone has a handful of counts. These gene names are mouse names. The CDR3 end is not reached by the read, which stops 1 residue before it; the germline J gene fills it in. The V call is TRBV24, the J call TRBJ2-7, with 14 nucleotides matching TRBD2. The V and J ends lost 0 bases and 7 bases, in that order; junction bases with no gene match: 2. The CDR3 spans 15 residues. Germline CDR1 KGHTA, CDR2 FRNEEI. The DNA read from the CDR3 is TGTGCCAGCAGTCTGTATCGGGACTGGGGGGGCGAACAGTAC. It yields the protein CASSLYRDWGGEQY. The full CDR3 reads CASSLYRDWGGEQYF.

Comment on this clone: Germline and genes here are mouse. Read data end 1 residue before the CDR3 end; the end is taken from the germline J gene. The chain links TRBV13-3 to TRBJ1-6, with 7 bases aligning to TRBD1. TRBJ1-6 is an ORF, with its function uncertain. Germline CDR1 reads NNHDY; CDR2 reads SYVADS. The CDR3 extends over 16 amino acids. V was clipped by 3 bases and J by 5 bases; unmatched bases: 8. CDR3 DNA, as far as it was read: TGTGCCAGCAGTGCAGGGGGTGGGGGGAATAATTCGCCCCTCTAC. It translates to CASSAGGGGNNSPLY. The full CDR3 sequence reads CASSAGGGGNNSPLYF.

In its sample, this clone was seen once. Gene names are the mouse ones. Read coverage stops 1 residue before the CDR3 terminus; the germline J gene supplies the remainder. The rearrangement joins TRBV13-2 to TRBJ2-3; D is unresolved. Germline loops: CDR1 NNHNN, CDR2 SYGAGS (reference sequence). With 0 bases removed from V and 0 bases from J, the gap between germline ends came to 11 bases. This CDR3 contains 16 residues. The CDR3 protein is CASGDAHPRSAETLYF. The covered CDR3 bases are TGTGCCAGCGGTGATGCACACCCCCGTAGTGCAGAAACGCTGTAT.

Comments on this clone: Germline and genes here are mouse. The CDR3 goes on 1 residue after the read ends, and that part is filled in from the germline J gene. V is TRBV3 and J is TRBJ2-3, with D unclear. V dropped 3 bases and J dropped 0 bases, with 10 bases sitting between them. Germline assignment: CDR1 SNHLY and CDR2 FYNGKV (reference sequence). The CDR3 spans 15 residues. The sequenced CDR3 bases are TGTGCCAGCAGCTTGAGACTTACTAGTGCAGAAACGCTGTAT. It codes for CASSLRLTSAETLY. The CDR3 in full is CASSLRLTSAETLYF.

This clone was seen only a few times. Gene and germline names: mouse. The CDR3 is CTCSADNYEQYF. CDR3 DNA, as far as it was read: TGCACCTGCAGTGCAGACAACTATGAACAGTAC. The chain links TRBV1 to TRBJ2-7; D is ambiguous. With the read ending 1 residue before the CDR3 end, the germline J gene is used to fill in that end. V was shortened by 0 bases and J by 3 bases, with 3 bases between the two germline ends. Germline CDR1 and CDR2: NSQYPW and LRSPGD (reference sequence). The CDR3 sequence is 12 residues long. Full variable domain (outside the CDR3, taken from reference TRBV1 and TRBJ2-7): VTLLEQNPRWRLVPRGQAVNLRCILKNSQYPWMSWYQQDLQKQLQWLFTLRSPGDKEVKSLPGADYLATRVTDTELRLQVANMSQGRTLYCTCSADNYEQYFGPGTRLTVL.

Comments on this clone: Gene labels here are mouse ones. The read is 1 residue too short to cover the CDR3 end, so that end is filled in from the germline J gene. The genes are TRBV31 and TRBJ1-6; TRBD1 might be the D (6 bases). TRBJ1-6 is an ORF, with its function uncertain. With 0 bases removed from V and 7 bases from J, the gap between germline ends came to 7 bases. The CDR3 contains 13 residues. Germline assignment: CDR1 GKSSPN and CDR2 SITVG. CDR3 sequence: CAWSLDRNSPLYF. The sequenced CDR3 bases are TGTGCCTGGAGTCTTGACAGGAATTCGCCCCTCTAC.

In the case of this clone: The listed genes are named as in mouse. The CDR3 goes on 1 residue after the read ends, and that part is filled in from the germline J gene. V usage is TRBV4 and J usage is TRBJ2-4; D gene ambiguous. The CDR3 contains 12 residues. V lost 5 bases and J 0 bases, leaving 3 bases between the germline ends. The germline gives CDR1 LGHDT, CDR2 YNNKQL (reference sequence). This chain's CDR3 is CASSRSQNTLYF. CDR3 DNA (partial): TGTGCCAGCAGCCGTAGTCAAAACACCTTGTAC.

About this clone itself: The gene symbols are mouse symbols. Read sequence stops 1 residue before the CDR3 end, and the germline J gene provides the missing end. The chain carries TRBV13-2 and TRBJ2-2, with TRBD1 as a possible D gene (5 bases). Germline CDR1 reads NNHNN; CDR2 reads SYGAGS (reference sequence). With 0 bases removed from V and 3 bases from J, the gap between germline ends came to 9 bases. There are 15 residues in the CDR3. CDR3 DNA, as far as it was read: TGTGCCAGCGGTGATGCTGCAGGGTACACCGGGCAGCTCTAC. Protein product: CASGDAAGYTGQLY. The complete CDR3 protein is CASGDAAGYTGQLYF.

Note on this clone: Gene names are the mouse ones. The CDR3 end falls 1 residue outside the read, so it is completed with the germline J gene. The V and J genes are TRBV3 and TRBJ1-3; D call uncertain. CDR3 length: 14 amino acids. Trimming took 3 bases from V and 0 from J, leaving 6 bases between them. Germline-derived CDR1 and CDR2 are SNHLY and FYNGKV (reference sequence). CDR3 protein: CASSFDNSGNTLYF. The CDR3 bases that were read are TGTGCCAGCAGCTTTGACAATTCTGGAAATACGCTCTAT.

This clone was seen a single time. These gene names are mouse names. The covered CDR3 bases are TGCACCTGCAGTGCAACAGAAACTAGTCAAAACACCTTGTAC. Protein sequence: CTCSATETSQNTLY. The full CDR3 sequence reads CTCSATETSQNTLYF. The chain has TRBV1 and TRBJ2-4, with D hard to call. The read falls 1 residue short of the CDR3 end, and the missing part is taken from the germline J gene. CDR1 and CDR2 (germline): NSQYPW, LRSPGD (reference sequence). This CDR3 spans 15 amino acids. Trimming shortened V by 2 bases and J by 0 bases, and 9 bases separated the two germline ends.

This clone showed up just once. Gene and germline names: mouse. Coverage ceases 1 residue before the CDR3 finishes, and the germline J gene fills in the end. The chain combines TRBV3 with TRBJ1-3; possible D gene TRBD1, 6 bases. The CDR3 extends over 15 amino acids. In germline, CDR1 is SNHLY, CDR2 FYNGKV (reference sequence). V was clipped by 4 bases and J by 0 bases, with 10 bases between them. The DNA read from the CDR3 is TGTGCCAGCAGCTCGGGGACAACTTCTGGAAATACGCTCTAT. This gives the protein CASSSGTTSGNTLY. The full CDR3 protein is CASSSGTTSGNTLYF. Based on the CDR3 plus reference TRBV3 and TRBJ1-3, the full variable domain is GPKVLQIPSHQIIDMGQMVTLNCDPVSNHLYFYWYKQILGQQMEFLVNFYNGKVMEKSKLFKDQFSVERPDGSYFTLKIQPTALEDSAVYFCASSSGTTSGNTLYFGEGSRLIVV.

As for this clone: Each gene name is a mouse one. The read ends 1 residue before the CDR3 terminus; that terminus is restored from the germline J gene. This chain connects TRBV14 to TRBJ2-7, with 8 bases fitting TRBD1. V gave up 5 bases and J gave up 0 bases; unmatched junction bases: 4. The germline CDR1 and CDR2 sequences are SGHDT and FRDEAV. This CDR3 comprises 14 residues. CDR3 in amino acids: CASSPTGGSYEQYF. Partial CDR3 DNA: TGTGCCAGCAGCCCTACAGGGGGCTCCTATGAACAGTAC.

For this clone: Gene names follow the mouse nomenclature. With the read ending 1 residue before the CDR3 end, the germline J gene is used to fill in that end. The V call is TRBV19, the J call TRBJ1-4; no clear D gene. This CDR3 contains 11 residues. Germline loops: CDR1 FNHDT, CDR2 SITEND (reference sequence). Trimming stripped 2 bases from V and 6 bases from J, with 2 bases between. Partial CDR3 DNA: TGTGCCAGCAGTATTGACGAAAGATTATTT. It yields the protein CASSIDERLF. The whole CDR3 protein reads CASSIDERLFF.

This clone was seen just once. Mouse gene names and germline throughout. The CDR3 end falls 1 residue outside the read, so it is completed with the germline J gene. The chain joins TRBV17 to TRBJ2-1; 7 bases match TRBD1. Trimming removed 0 bases from V and 7 bases from J; junction bases left unmatched: 6. This CDR3 has 15 residues. Germline V gives CDR1 MNHDT, CDR2 YYDKIL. The CDR3 reads CASSRDARGRAEQFF. CDR3 bases read: TGTGCTAGCAGTAGAGATGCCAGGGGGAGGGCTGAGCAGTTC.

On this clone: These gene names are mouse names. The read comes to an end 1 residue before the CDR3 does, leaving the germline J gene to fill in the end. The chain couples TRBV14 to TRBJ1-3; D perhaps matches TRBD1 (6 bases). The germline V gene has CDR1 SGHDT and CDR2 FRDEAV. CDR3 length: 13 residues. Trimming took off 5 bases at V and 2 bases at J, with 8 bases between the two ends. The CDR3 bases that were read are TGTGCCAGCAGCAAGGGGGCTGGAAATACGCTCTAT. It specifies CASSKGAGNTLY. The full-length CDR3 reads as CASSKGAGNTLYF.